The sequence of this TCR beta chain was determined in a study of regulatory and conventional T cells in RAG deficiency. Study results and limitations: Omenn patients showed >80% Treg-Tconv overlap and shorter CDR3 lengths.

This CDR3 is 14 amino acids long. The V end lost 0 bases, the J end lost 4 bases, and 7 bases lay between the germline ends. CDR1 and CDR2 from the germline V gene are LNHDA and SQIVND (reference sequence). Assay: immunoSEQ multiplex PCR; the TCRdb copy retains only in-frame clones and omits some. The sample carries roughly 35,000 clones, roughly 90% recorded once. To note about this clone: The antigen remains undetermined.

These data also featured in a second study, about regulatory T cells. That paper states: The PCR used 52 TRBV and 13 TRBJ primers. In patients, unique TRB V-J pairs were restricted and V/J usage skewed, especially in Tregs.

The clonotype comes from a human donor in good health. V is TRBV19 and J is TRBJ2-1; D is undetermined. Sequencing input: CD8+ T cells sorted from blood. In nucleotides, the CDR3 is TGTGCCAGTAGTATAGATCGCGAATACAATGAGCAGTTCTTC. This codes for CASSIDREYNEQFF.